This T cell receptor (beta chain) is drawn from a study of OX40 agonist ivuxolimab in advanced cancers. The CDR3 totals 12 residues. Trimming left V 2 bases short and J 8 bases short, with 7 bases between. Looked up from germline, CDR1 is SGHKS and CDR2 is YYEKEE (reference sequence). The table came from immunoSEQ multiplex PCR; TCRdb's copy has only in-frame clones and leaves some out. The sample holds roughly 23,000 clones, roughly 80% seen once. Material: CD4+ or CD8+ T cells sorted from blood, obtained in a trial of the OX40 agonist ivuxolimab. V and J are TRBV5-5 and TRBJ2-2; D unclear. The TCR comes from an adult with an advanced solid tumor such as melanoma, head and neck, liver or kidney cancer. CDR3 region: CASSFPSGELFF. CDR3 DNA: TGTGCCAGCAGCTTCCCGTCAGGGGAGCTGTTTTTT.